This T cell receptor (beta chain) was profiled in a study of identifying expanded T cells in peripheral blood. Germline V gene lookup returns CDR1 SGHVS and CDR2 FNYEAQ. The length of the CDR3 is 15 residues. The germline V and J ends were trimmed by 2 bases and 6 bases, with 16 bases remaining between them. Measured with immunoSEQ multiplex PCR; TCRdb has only the in-frame clones, and not every one. Among roughly 63,000 clones listed, about 83% were seen once. Overall study findings and caveats: Technical replicates showed roughly 1.2 changed clones; two weeks 15 to 20; four weeks 19.

In the case of this clone: Its antigen is unidentified.

The sample was blood. This sequence joins TRBV7-6 and TRBJ1-1, with D unclear. The sequence came from a person aged 18 to 75 in good health. The CDR3 nucleotides are TGTGCCAGCAGCTTAAGACCCGGCCTGTCGGCTGAAGCTTTCTTT. Its protein is CASSLRPGLSAEAFF.